This T cell receptor (beta chain) was captured by sequencing in a study of vaccination effects on CD4 cells after COVID-19. Notes on the study in general: Clonal contraction was marked in infection- and vaccine-induced clones late after vaccination. Convalescents' post-vaccine spike-reactive clones were mainly new, vaccine-induced.

Before any sequencing was done, the ViraFEST assay used viral peptide pools to expand antigen-specific CD4+ T cells. Investigators separated out CD4+ T cells once 10 days of culture had passed. PCR confirmed that the person was infected with SARS-CoV-2 between March and December 2020. Fresh IL-2-containing medium replaced half the medium on days 3 and 7. As for this clone: The target antigen is unknown.

The method was immunoSEQ multiplex PCR; TCRdb's version includes in-frame clones alone and lacks a portion of them. There are about 45,000 clones in the sample; about 75% occur only once, and around 28% lies in the top ten. Germline V gene data show CDR1 as MNHEY and CDR2 as SVGAGI. With 5 bases removed from V and 1 base from J, the gap between germline ends came to 8 bases. The CDR3 is 13 amino acids. The receptor was derived from a human donor who had a prior SARS-CoV-2 infection. The chain combines TRBV6-5 with TRBJ1-1; D unresolved. The source material was CD4+ T cells from PBMCs cultured with a peptide pool, sampled before COVID-19 vaccination. CDR3 residues: CASSTVRNTEAFF. CDR3 in DNA: TGTGCCAGCAGTACAGTGAGGAACACTGAAGCTTTCTTT.